This T cell receptor beta chain derives from a study of blood T cell repertoires in COVID-19. The cohort comprised adults aged roughly 18 to 95 years residing in 24 US areas. Which cohort a participant joined came from the clinical history participants gave. The germline V gene encodes CDR1 KGHDR and CDR2 SFDVKD. Trimming removed 2 bases at V and 0 bases at J, with 12 bases between. The CDR3 covers 17 residues. TCRdb's table, derived via immunoSEQ multiplex PCR, lists solely in-frame clones and lacks some. The data contain roughly 170,000 clones, around 80% of them singletons. The sequenced sample consisted of PBMCs or T cells enriched from blood (not recorded which). The receptor was derived from a woman in her forties or fifties in a cohort exposed to, infected with or recovered from COVID-19 (not recorded which). The rearrangement uses TRBV24-1 and TRBJ2-2; tentatively, D is TRBD2 (7 bases). CDR3 nucleotides: TGTGCCACCAGTGATTATGGGGGGGGCCCGAACACCGGGGAGCTGTTTTTT. It translates to CATSDYGGGPNTGELFF.